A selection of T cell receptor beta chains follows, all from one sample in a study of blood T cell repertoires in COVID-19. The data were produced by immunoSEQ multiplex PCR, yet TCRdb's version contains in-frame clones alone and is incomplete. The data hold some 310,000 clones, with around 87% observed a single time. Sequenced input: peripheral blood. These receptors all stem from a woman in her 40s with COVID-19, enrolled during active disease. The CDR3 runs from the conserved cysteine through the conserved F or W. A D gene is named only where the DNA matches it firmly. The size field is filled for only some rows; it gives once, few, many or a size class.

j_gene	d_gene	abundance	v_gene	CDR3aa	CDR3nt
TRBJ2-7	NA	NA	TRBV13	CASSLRDYEQYF	TGTGCCAGCAGCCTCAGGGACTACGAGCAGTACTTC
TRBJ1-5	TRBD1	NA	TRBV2	CASSGRDRGKNSNQPQHF	TGTGCCAGCAGTGGCCGGGACAGGGGGAAAAATAGCAATCAGCCCCAGCATTTT
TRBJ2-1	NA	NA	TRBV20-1	CSASISGDNEQFF	TGCAGTGCTAGTATCTCGGGTGACAATGAGCAGTTCTTC
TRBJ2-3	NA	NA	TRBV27	CASSFKFRGGALGADTQYF	TGTGCCAGCAGTTTTAAATTTAGAGGGGGGGCTTTAGGCGCAGATACGCAGTATTTT
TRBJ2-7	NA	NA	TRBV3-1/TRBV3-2	CASSQRVGKAGQTSYEQYF	TGTGCCAGCAGCCAGCGAGTGGGGAAAGCGGGCCAGACCTCCTACGAGCAGTACTTC
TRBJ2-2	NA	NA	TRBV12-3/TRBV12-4	CASSFRGDIGLFF	TGTGCCAGCAGTTTTAGAGGGGACATCGGGCTGTTTTTT
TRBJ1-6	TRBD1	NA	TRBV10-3	CAISELDRDSPLHF	TGTGCCATCAGTGAGTTGGACAGGGATTCACCCCTCCACTTT
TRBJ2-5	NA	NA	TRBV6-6	CASRVGGVEETQYF	TGTGCCAGCAGGGTGGGGGGAGTTGAGGAGACCCAGTACTTC
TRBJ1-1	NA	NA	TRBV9	CASSVSGSNTEAFF	TGTGCCAGCAGCGTTTCAGGGTCGAACACTGAAGCTTTCTTT
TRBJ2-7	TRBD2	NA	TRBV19	CASSIRRGNSYEQYF	TGTGCCAGTAGTATAAGGCGGGGGAACTCCTACGAGCAGTACTTC
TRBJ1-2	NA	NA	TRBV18	CASSLANGNYGYTF	TGTGCCAGCTCGCTCGCGAACGGGAACTATGGCTACACCTTC
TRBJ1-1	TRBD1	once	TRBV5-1	CASSLTGATEAFF	TGCGCCAGCAGCTTGACAGGGGCCACTGAAGCTTTCTTT
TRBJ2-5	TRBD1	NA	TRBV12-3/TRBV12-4	CASRRGQQETQYF	TGTGCCAGCAGACGGGGACAGCAAGAGACCCAGTACTTC
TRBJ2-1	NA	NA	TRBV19	CASSIRAGRNEQLF	TGTGCCAGTAGTATTCGGGCGGGTAGGAATGAGCAGCTCTTC
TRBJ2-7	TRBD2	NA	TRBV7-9	CASSSTSGRALSNEQYF	TGTGCCAGCAGCTCGACTAGCGGGAGGGCCCTCTCCAACGAGCAGTACTTC
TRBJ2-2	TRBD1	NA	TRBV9	CASSARQGANTGELFF	TGTGCCAGCAGCGCGCGACAGGGGGCCAACACCGGGGAGCTGTTTTTT
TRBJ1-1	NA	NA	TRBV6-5	CASSYGGAWNTEAFF	TGTGCCAGCAGTTACGGGGGGGCTTGGAACACTGAAGCTTTCTTT
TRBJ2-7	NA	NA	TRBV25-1	CATKGGGYEQYF	TGTGCCACCAAAGGGGGGGGCTACGAGCAGTACTTC
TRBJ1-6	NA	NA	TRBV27	CASWRNINNSPLHF	TGTGCCAGCTGGAGGAACATCAATAATTCACCCCTCCACTTT
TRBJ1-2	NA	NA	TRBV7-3	CASSLKPGGYGYTF	TGTGCCAGCAGCTTAAAGCCGGGGGGCTATGGCTACACCTTC
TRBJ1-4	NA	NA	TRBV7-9	CASGGLHNEKLFF	TGTGCCAGCGGGGGACTTCATAATGAAAAACTGTTTTTT
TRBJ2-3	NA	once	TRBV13	CASSSRSTTDTQYF	TGTGCCAGCAGCTCGAGAAGTACGACAGATACGCAGTATTTT
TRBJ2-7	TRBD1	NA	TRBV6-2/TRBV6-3	CASSSWTGAYEQYF	TGTGCCAGCAGTTCTTGGACAGGGGCCTACGAGCAGTACTTC
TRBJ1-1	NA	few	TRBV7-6	CASSPSEGGEAFF	TGTGCCAGCAGCCCCTCTGAGGGGGGGGAAGCTTTCTTT
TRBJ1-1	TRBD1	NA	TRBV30	CAWIGRGRSTEAFF	TGTGCCTGGATCGGCAGGGGGCGGAGCACTGAAGCTTTCTTT
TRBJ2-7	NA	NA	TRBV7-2	CASSLGRTYYEQYF	TGTGCCAGCAGCTTAGGTCGGACATACTACGAGCAGTACTTC
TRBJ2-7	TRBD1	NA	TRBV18	CASSPLSSGTGSYEQYF	TGTGCCAGCTCACCACTCTCTTCCGGGACAGGTTCATACGAGCAGTACTTC
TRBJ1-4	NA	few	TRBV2	CASSEAGGPGGKLFF	TGTGCCAGCAGTGAAGCTGGGGGCCCTGGAGGAAAACTGTTTTTT
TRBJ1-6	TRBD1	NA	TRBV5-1	CASNEQGDNSPLHF	TGCGCCAGCAACGAACAGGGGGATAATTCACCCCTCCACTTT
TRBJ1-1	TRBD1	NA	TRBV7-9	CASSPPGTVTEAFF	TGTGCCAGCAGCCCCCCAGGGACAGTTACTGAAGCTTTCTTT
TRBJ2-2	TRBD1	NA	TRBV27	CASSFPRQGAGGELFF	TGTGCCAGCAGTTTCCCAAGGCAGGGGGCTGGCGGGGAGCTGTTTTTT
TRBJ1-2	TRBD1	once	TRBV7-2	CASSADRVGYGYTF	TGTGCCAGCAGCGCCGACAGGGTCGGATATGGCTACACCTTC
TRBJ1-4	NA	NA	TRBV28	CASSSTGILATNEKLFF	TGTGCCAGCAGTTCAACAGGGATACTTGCAACTAATGAAAAACTGTTTTTT
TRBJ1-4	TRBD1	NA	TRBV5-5	CASSSVQGANEKLFF	TGTGCCAGCAGCTCGGTCCAGGGGGCGAATGAAAAACTGTTTTTT
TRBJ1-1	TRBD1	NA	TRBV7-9	CASSLETGDVAFF	TGTGCCAGCAGCTTAGAGACAGGGGATGTGGCTTTCTTT
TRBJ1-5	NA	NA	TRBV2	CASSPGRANNQPQHF	TGTGCCAGCAGTCCGGGCAGGGCTAACAATCAGCCCCAGCATTTT
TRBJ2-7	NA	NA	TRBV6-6	CASSIASSEQYF	TGTGCCAGCAGCATAGCTAGCTCCGAGCAGTACTTC
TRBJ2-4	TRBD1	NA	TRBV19	CASSLQAGTEAKNIQYF	TGTGCCAGTAGTTTACAAGCCGGGACAGAGGCCAAAAACATTCAGTACTTC
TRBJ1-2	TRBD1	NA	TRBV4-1	CASSQDQGGTNYGYTF	TGCGCCAGCAGCCAAGATCAAGGGGGCACAAACTATGGCTACACCTTC
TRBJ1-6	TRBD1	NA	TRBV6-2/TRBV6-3	CASSPTGVSNSPLHF	TGTGCCAGCAGTCCGACAGGGGTGTCCAACTCACCCCTCCACTTT
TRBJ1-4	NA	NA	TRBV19	CASSIRITGEKLFF	TGTGCCAGTAGTATTCGGATTACGGGGGAAAAACTGTTTTTT
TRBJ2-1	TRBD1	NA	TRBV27	CASSLSMGQVVGEQFF	TGTGCCAGCAGTTTATCGATGGGACAGGTCGTGGGTGAGCAGTTCTTC